This TCR beta chain stems from a study of technical replicates of blood from a few donors. The protocol was immunoSEQ multiplex PCR, while the TCRdb copy is restricted to in-frame clones and leaves out a portion. The table shows about 75,000 clones, with around 91% occurring only once. Germline CDR1 reads MNHNS; CDR2 reads SASEGT. The CDR3 totals 15 residues. Trimming pared 6 bases from V and 0 bases from J, leaving 12 bases between. This clone was observed a single time. The chain joins TRBV6-1 to TRBJ1-3; weak D call: TRBD1 (5 bases). Sequenced sample: T cells isolated from PBMCs. The TCR comes from a human donor in good health. Some clones in this sample may be carry-over from other donors' samples. CDR3 sequence: CASRVTGTSGNTIYF. The DNA for the CDR3 is TGTGCCAGCAGAGTAACAGGTACCTCTGGAAACACCATATATTTT.